This T cell receptor (beta chain) was recovered during a study of cytomegalovirus exposure and HLA in healthy donors (dated by TCRdb to the late 2010s). General notes on the study: According to an earlier analysis of 587 of the donors, about 190 million T cells yielded some 110 million unique TCR beta sequences and approximately 300 Gb of sequence data. Roughly 290 gigabases of sequencing data and 91 million or so unique TCR sequences made up an early release that covered approximately 650 HLA-typed donors. Of the 350 to 400 genotyped donors, 65% to 90% fell in the genetic ancestry cluster associated with self-reported Caucasian donors. The study aimed to test whether signatures of past pathogen exposure could be identified by cataloging public T cell receptors. The study used immunosequencing to profile the T cell repertoires of approximately 650 subjects and linked those repertoires to cytomegalovirus serostatus. Along with the approximately 700-subject first cohort, a separate validation cohort of over a hundred different subjects was used. The study combined high-throughput TCR immunosequencing, statistical association of individual TCRs with disease status, and machine learning to predict cytomegalovirus infection status. To study patterns of TCR occurrence, a later analysis re-analyzed previously published TCR beta repertoires from 650 to 750 donors and added high-resolution HLA genotyping. In the later analysis, no new phenotypic data were used to find candidate immune exposures; instead, reliance was placed on TCR beta sequences and their occurrence across donors. An earlier analysis of 587 of the donors applied high-throughput TCR beta sequencing to assess whether each TCR beta V gene segment acted as functional or pseudogenic. Donor age, sex, ethnicity and CMV serostatus were collected together with the repertoire data. Genome-wide SNP genotypes for about 65% of the 666 donors were used in a later genetic analysis, which treated that subset as a discovery cohort. All discovery cohort repertoires had been generated using a single sequencing platform. Both class I and class II loci were covered by HLA typing, at four-digit resolution. Typing coverage differed by locus: A, B, C, DRB1 and DQB1 were typed in roughly 629-630 donors, DQA1 in 522, DPA1 in approximately 610, and DPB1 in just under 490. Because of strong linkage in the cohort, five DR-DQ haplotypes were treated as single units for association and clustering. On average, around 200,000 unique TCR beta nucleotide sequences were sequenced per donor among a few hundred genotyped donors of the cohort, with around 19% of those sequences being non-productive. Study-wide findings and limitations: In an earlier analysis of around 600 of the donors, most TCR beta V segments were observed in productive rearrangements about 87% or about 30% of the time, broadly matching IMGT annotations. HLA typing was unavailable for some donors at each locus, so association tests used only the typed subset. Compared with the approximately 670-donor mean, donors in an Asian-associated ancestry cluster had fewer N-insertions in productive TCRs, according to a later genetic analysis. The classifier was reported to diagnose cytomegalovirus status with high specificity and sensitivity in both the original cohort and the validation cohort. At a false discovery rate of 0.05, a later analysis linked fewer than 20,000 TCR beta sequences to specific HLA alleles. The sequencing pipeline was judged likely to have produced a cluster of highly shared sequence variants as a technical artifact. A later analysis found that HLA-associated TCR beta chains were more clonally expanded and had lower generation probabilities than equally common non-associated chains. Some IMGT-functional V segments, including TRBV6-2 and TRBV6-3, could not be told apart with the 87-base-pair reads, so those segments were excluded. Only TCR beta chains were sequenced in this cohort, and the absence of alpha or paired-chain data limited detectable features. Because counts were too low, around 17 rarely observed V segments, including chromosome 9 orphons, were left out of the earlier analysis of several hundred of the donors. In vitro tests confirmed that a few of the cytomegalovirus-associated TCR beta chains recognize cytomegalovirus antigens. According to a later analysis, parvovirus B19, influenza, CMV and Epstein-Barr virus appeared linked to several top co-occurrence clusters. A further reported finding was that TCR beta sequences accurately predicted the HLA-A and HLA-B alleles for most subjects in the first cohort. The study gave a list of some 150 TCR beta chains associated with cytomegalovirus. Assigning TCR associations to individual alleles was difficult when HLA alleles, especially DR and DQ, strongly co-occurred. Linkage disequilibrium might explain the correlated functional status among segregating V segments, but an unknown experimental factor could not be excluded. Most TCR sequences were observed very rarely across donors, whereas some public TCRs were present in many individuals. It was suggested by the authors that the approach could potentially be generalized to other disease states and immunological phenotypes. According to a later analysis, most CMV-associated TCR beta chains appeared to be HLA-restricted, and the HLA associations seemed to be driven largely by CMV exposure. In a later analysis, the rate of TCR association differed among HLA loci, with DRB1 alleles having the most associated TCRs and HLA-C alleles having the fewest. CMV serostatus was the only immune exposure information available for the cohort. The presence/absence analyses assumed that sequencing depth was roughly uniform across donors, and that assumption may not be true. V-gene and J-gene trimming of TCR beta chains was associated with a missense DCLRE1C variant in a later genetic analysis, and the association was replicated in an independent cohort.

The cohort was made up of approximately 700 healthy bone marrow donors. At the time of sampling, every cohort member was nominally healthy, though immune exposures that went unrecorded were likely present. The donor was CMV seronegative and was included in the group of several hundred seronegative cohort members. Each donor provided a peripheral blood sample, and peripheral blood mononuclear cells were used for TCR beta sequencing. The Qiagen DNeasy Blood Extraction Kit was used to extract genomic DNA from the blood cell samples. The CDR3 covers 17 residues, taking in both the cysteine and the phenylalanine. Just CDR3 DNA is preserved here, 51 bases in frame from base 1. CDR1 and CDR2 were assigned from the germline V gene as LGHNA and YNFKEQ. The V end loses 4 bases and the J end loses 2 bases, and a stretch of 19 bases separates them. Comments on this clone: Its antigen target is currently unknown. No base qualities exist here, and no much larger clone lies one base off it.

The method was the immunoSEQ multiplex PCR assay. For the multiplex PCR, a mixture combining 60 forward primers for TCR Vbeta segments and 13 reverse primers for TCR Jbeta segments was used. A multiplex PCR assay on genomic DNA amplified the CDR3 region of rearranged TCR beta genes. The amplified TCR beta libraries were sequenced on the Illumina HiSeq System as 87-base-pair reads. The study's own analysis went as follows. Across the 640 or so repertoires, a later analysis counted approximately 75 million unique TCR beta chains, 9.5 million to 13 million of which were shared by at least two donors. Raw reads were error-corrected and collapsed into unique sequences by a nearest-neighbor algorithm in which closely related sequences were merged to remove PCR and sequencing errors. CDR3 sequences were aligned to IMGT reference sequences to assign V, D and J gene segments. For a sequence to be retained, a match of at least six nucleotides was required to both a V gene segment and a J gene segment. A rearrangement was called productive if the CDR3 had no stop codons and remained in frame with V and J, and every other rearrangement was called non-productive. CDR3 was defined according to IMGT convention as the region running from the second conserved V-encoded cysteine to the conserved J-encoded phenylalanine. Sequences without an unambiguous match to a single V gene segment were excluded from the earlier analysis of about 640 of the donors. In an earlier analysis of roughly 600 of the donors, a V segment was called functional when productive rearrangements were above 56.7%, and segregating when the standard deviation between donors exceeded 5%. A statistical classification framework was developed to diagnose cytomegalovirus status using the catalog of TCR beta chain sequences. In a later analysis, TCR nucleotide sequences were compared against IMGT/GENE-DB human TR gene sequences so that V and J genes could be assigned. In a later analysis, CDR3 sequences and most-parsimonious VDJ recombination scenarios were assigned using the TCRdist pipeline. In a later analysis, each TCR beta chain was defined by its CDR3 amino acid sequence together with its V-gene family, and reads lacking a unique V-gene family were excluded. A later analysis removed 592 highly shared, low-generation-probability nucleotide sequences to deal with suspected cross-contamination and a sequencing artifact. A later analysis calculated a clonal expansion index for each public chain from normalized within-repertoire ranks of inferred template counts. In a later analysis, generation probabilities were computed using a VDJ recombination model fitted to out-of-frame rearrangements, and the results were checked against IGoR. In a later analysis, hypergeometric tests were used to score TCR-TCR, TCR-HLA and TCR-CMV co-occurrence, with a repertoire-size bias correction applied to TCR pairs. To estimate false discovery rates, a later analysis permuted the HLA or CMV assignments 20 times. A later analysis grouped co-occurring TCRs with DBSCAN, adding TCRdist sequence similarity when clustering within HLA-allele-positive subsets. Repertoires with fewer than 30,000 or more than 120,000 public chains, plus five repertoires with anomalous nucleotide sharing, were excluded from co-occurrence clustering. TCRdb obtained this table from immuneACCESS and retained in-frame rearrangements with V and J assigned. These tables miss some clones; where compared with another copy, unresolved V genes account for less than half of the shortfall, and the remainder is unexplained. V, J and clone size reflect that table, while D and trimming were determined from the DNA. The sample table shows around 150,000 clones, and about 80% are seen once. Of the sample, less than 2% falls within the top ten clones.

The receptor chain draws on TRBV4-2 and TRBJ2-3, and perhaps TRBD1 as D gene, on 5 matching bases. Input material: PBMCs. The clonotype comes from a woman under 40 in good health and CMV-seronegative. The CDR3: CASSPRWGGIYTDTQYF. The DNA sequence is TGTGCCAGCAGCCCCCGGTGGGGCGGTATTTACACAGATACGCAGTATTTT.